These 18 T cell receptor beta chains share one sample of origin, sequenced in a study of T cells in localized non-small cell lung cancer. Profiled with immunoSEQ multiplex PCR; TCRdb holds only in-frame clones, not every one. The sample records roughly 30,000 clones, roughly 88% being singletons. Sample: peripheral blood mononuclear cells, taken before any cancer treatment. These receptors came from a woman aged 40 to 75 with stage III lung adenocarcinoma.

The V gene is TRBV6-6, the J gene TRBJ1-1; TRBD1 aligns across 7 bases. V was clipped by 5 bases and J by 4 bases; unmatched bases: 10. Germline lookup yields CDR1 MNHNY and CDR2 SVGAGI (reference sequence). The CDR3 has 15 residues. The CDR3 sequence: CASSNRDSRGTEAFF. The DNA for the CDR3 is TGTGCCAGCAGTAACAGGGACAGTCGAGGCACTGAAGCTTTCTTT.

The chain uses TRBV6-1 and TRBJ1-5; tentatively, D is TRBD1 (5 bases). This CDR3 region has 15 residues. CDR1 and CDR2 from the germline V gene are MNHNS and SASEGT. Trimming stripped 0 bases from V and 0 bases from J, with 6 bases between. The CDR3 coding sequence is TGTGCCAGCAGTGAAGCCGGGGGTAGCAATCAGCCCCAGCATTTT. Translated, it gives CASSEAGGSNQPQHF.

The gene calls are TRBV27 and TRBJ1-1, with D hard to call. The CDR3 is 13 amino acids. Trimming left V 3 bases short and J 4 bases short, with 9 bases between. Germline V CDR1 and CDR2: MNHEY, SMNVEV (reference sequence). The CDR3 reads CASSFVARTEAFF. DNA for the CDR3: TGTGCCAGCAGTTTTGTCGCCCGCACTGAAGCTTTCTTT.

The chain employs TRBV6-5 and TRBJ1-4; the D gene is possibly TRBD1 (5 bases). The germline V gene has CDR1 MNHEY and CDR2 SVGAGI. The CDR3 is made up of 14 amino acids. Trimming took off 5 bases at V and 5 bases at J, with 12 bases between the two ends. CDR3 nucleotides: TGTGCCAGCAGTCCAGGGCTTCAAAATGAAAAACTGTTTTTT. As protein: CASSPGLQNEKLFF.

This clone was counted once. The V and J genes are TRBV6-6 and TRBJ2-5; D remains unclear. There are 12 residues in the CDR3. Trimming left V 1 base short and J 4 bases short, with 4 bases between. Looked up from germline, CDR1 is MNHNY and CDR2 is SVGAGI (reference sequence). The CDR3 coding sequence is TGTGCCAGCAGTTACTTTAGAGAGACCCAGTACTTC. It translates to CASSYFRETQYF.

The chain links TRBV6-1 to TRBJ2-7; TRBD2 is a possible D gene (7 bases). V lost 5 bases and J lost 1, with 15 bases in between. This CDR3 contains 15 residues. Germline-derived CDR1 and CDR2 are MNHNS and SASEGT. CDR3 protein: CASSSPRGGSYEQYF. The CDR3 nucleotides read TGTGCCAGCAGTTCCCCTAGGGGGGGGTCCTACGAGCAGTACTTC.

J is TRBJ1-5 and V is TRBV12-5, with D uncertain. V dropped 4 bases and J dropped 1 base, with 5 bases sitting between them. The germline V gene has CDR1 LGHNT and CDR2 FRNRAP. This CDR3 has 13 amino acids. This CDR3 is CASGYNSNQPQHF. DNA of the CDR3: TGTGCTAGTGGTTACAACAGCAATCAGCCCCAGCATTTT.

The V gene is TRBV5-4, the J gene TRBJ1-1; D is unclear. There are 15 residues in the CDR3. Germline CDR1 SGHNT, CDR2 YYREEE (reference sequence). Trimming stripped 4 bases from V and 0 bases from J, with 13 bases between. The CDR3 is CASSPLVTMNTEAFF. The DNA of the CDR3 is TGTGCCAGCAGCCCCTTAGTGACGATGAACACTGAAGCTTTCTTT.

Regarding this clone: Without the conserved terminal phenylalanine or tryptophan, this CDR3 likely stems from a read error. The limits of the CDR3 on the DNA are not certain, so only TCRdb's listed CDR3 is given. This chain links TRBV18 with TRBJ1-4. The germline gives CDR1 KGHSH, CDR2 LQKENI. The length of the CDR3 is 11 amino acids, counting both ends. This CDR3 reads CASPTLGQALS.

The chain has TRBV7-2 and TRBJ2-7; 10 nucleotides align to TRBD2. From germline, CDR1 is SGHTA and CDR2 FQGNSA. The CDR3 has 16 residues. V lost 1 base and J lost 3; bases outside the gene matches: 6. The chain's CDR3 is CASSLDDLAGVYEQYF. The DNA of the CDR3 is TGTGCCAGCAGCTTAGACGACCTAGCGGGAGTCTACGAGCAGTACTTC. Looking up the rest from reference TRBV7-2 and TRBJ2-7 gives the full variable domain: GAGVSQSPSNKVTEKGKDVELRCDPISGHTALYWYRQSLGQGLEFLIYFQGNSAPDKSGLPSDRFSAERTGGSVSTLTIQRTQQEDSAVYLCASSLDDLAGVYEQYFGPGTRLTVT.

The V call is TRBV19, the J call TRBJ2-6; no firm D call. The CDR3 contains 14 residues. Germline values: CDR1 LNHDA, CDR2 SQIVND (reference sequence). The V gene lost 8 bases and the J gene lost 1 base, with 9 bases spanning the gap. For the CDR3, the DNA is TGTGCCAGTCGTTTGGGGTCTGGGGCCAACGTCCTGACTTTC. Translated, it gives CASRLGSGANVLTF.

This chain links TRBV5-1 with TRBJ1-2, with 8 bases that match TRBD1. The CDR3 runs 15 residues. V shed 4 bases, J shed 3 bases, and the junction held 8 bases outside the gene matches. The germline gives CDR1 SGHRS, CDR2 YFSETQ. This CDR3 is CASSPGAGGDYGYTF. CDR3 bases: TGCGCCAGCAGCCCTGGGGCAGGGGGCGACTATGGCTACACCTTC.

This clone was recorded a few times. This chain uses TRBV20-1 with TRBJ2-7; no clear D. Germline values: CDR1 DFQATT, CDR2 SNEGSKA (reference sequence). This CDR3 region has 10 residues. V was trimmed by 6 bases and J by 2 bases, leaving 5 bases between them. The CDR3 here is CSAATYEQYF. The DNA of the CDR3 is TGCAGTGCCGCCACCTACGAGCAGTACTTC.

The chain carries TRBV5-1 and TRBJ2-7; TRBD2 matches 10 bases. The CDR3 length is 14 residues. Germline V CDR1 and CDR2: SGHRS, YFSETQ. V dropped 4 bases and J dropped 5; count of bases not matched to a gene: 6. The CDR3, as DNA: TGCGCCAGCAGCCCAACCGGGACTAGCGACGAGCAGTACTTC. It yields the protein CASSPTGTSDEQYF. Variable domain in full (rest from reference TRBV5-1 and TRBJ2-7): KAGVTQTPRYLIKTRGQQVTLSCSPISGHRSVSWYQQTPGQGLQFLFEYFSETQRNKGNFPGRFSGRQFSNSRSEMNVSTLELGDSALYLCASSPTGTSDEQYFGPGTRLTVT.

The chain has TRBV7-2 and TRBJ2-3, with D perhaps TRBD2 (5 bases). V lost 7 bases and J lost 4, with 18 bases in between. The CDR3 has 15 residues. In germline, CDR1 is SGHTA, CDR2 FQGNSA. The CDR3 DNA reads TGTGCCAGCACCCCCCTCACCGGGGTCGCAGATACGCAGTATTTT. It encodes CASTPLTGVADTQYF.

In regard to this clone: Its ends do not fully match the called genes, so a read error is possible. This specimen includes other DNA sequences encoding the same CDR3. The chain joins TRBV7-9 to TRBJ1-1, with D tentatively TRBD1 (6 bases). Germline values: CDR1 SEHNR, CDR2 FQNEAQ (reference sequence). The CDR3 consists of 14 residues. The CDR3 sequence: CAISSPGHRERAFF. The CDR3 DNA is TGTGCCATCAGCTCACCGGGACACCGCGAGCGGGCTTTCTTT.

The rearrangement links TRBV11-3 to TRBJ2-1; 9 bases line up with TRBD1. Germline-derived CDR1 and CDR2 are SGHNT and YENEEA. The CDR3 has 15 amino acids. The junction had 8 bases not matched to a gene; V was cut back by 4 bases and J by 7 bases. DNA for the CDR3: TGTGCCAGCAGCTCCGGGACAGGGAAGATGAATGAGCAGTTCTTC. This translates into CASSSGTGKMNEQFF.

The gene calls are TRBV19 and TRBJ2-3; tentative D call: TRBD2 (6 bases). Trimming removed 5 bases from V and 2 bases from J, with 8 bases in between. Germline assignment: CDR1 LNHDA and CDR2 SQIVND (reference sequence). The CDR3 extends over 13 amino acids. CDR3 region: CASSREYTDTQYF. CDR3 sequence (DNA): TGTGCCAGTAGTCGGGAGTACACAGATACGCAGTATTTT.